This TCR beta chain was sequenced for a study of control samples from healthy donors and cancer patients. Some clones are missing from TCRdb's copy, which holds only in-frame ones; the method was immunoSEQ multiplex PCR. The table records about 130,000 clones, about 88% of them present only once. The CDR3 sequence is 11 residues long. The V gene lost 6 bases and the J gene lost 8 bases, with 7 bases spanning the gap. Per germline, CDR1 KGHSH and CDR2 LQKENI. The source is a young man in good health. Sequencing input: blood. The V gene is TRBV18, the J gene TRBJ2-2; D is unclear. The CDR3 loop is CASSPVGELFF. The CDR3 region has the DNA TGTGCCAGCTCTCCCGTTGGGGAGCTGTTTTTT.